One and the same sample provided the 12 T cell receptor beta chains below, sequenced in a study of beta chain features in type 1 diabetes (dated 2018 in TCRdb). General study outcomes and caveats: In all four CD4+ subsets, TCRB CDR3 length was moderately but significantly shorter in type 1 diabetes patients.

The library was prepared using the immunoSEQ multiplex PCR assay. The entire isolated RNA was reverse transcribed using the High Capacity cDNA Reverse Transcription Kit, and thus expressed TCRB transcripts were sequenced. Held by TCRdb, this immuneACCESS table contains in-frame sequences only and omits some clones. Under half of the omission traces to an unresolved V gene where checked; the cause of the rest is unknown. The sample table lists approximately 280,000 clones, roughly 15% of them with a count of one. The ten top clones hold roughly 0.015% of the sample. No antigen has been assigned to these receptors. Input material: naive CD4+ T cells from blood. The cell subset or site tag for this specimen amounts to: true naive CD4+ T cells. The receptors were sampled from a man aged 18 to 29 with type 1 diabetes.

The rearrangement links TRBV28 to TRBJ2-7, with D perhaps matching TRBD2 (5 bases). This CDR3 region has 12 residues. V lost 7 bases to trimming and J lost 6 bases, with 13 bases between them. Germline CDR1 reads MDHEN; CDR2 reads SYDVKM. The CDR3 sequence: CASTELGGEQYF. The CDR3, as DNA: TGTGCCAGCACCGAACTCGGAGGCGAGCAGTACTTC.

This clone has a handful of counts. The chain recombines TRBV7-2 with TRBJ2-3; 7 positions agree with TRBD1. CDR1 SGHTA and CDR2 FQGNSA come from the germline V gene. V dropped 5 bases and J dropped 8; count of bases not matched to a gene: 7. The CDR3 spans 13 residues. CDR3 DNA: TGTGCCAGCAGCAGCGAAGACAGGGCTACGCAGTATTTT. As protein: CASSSEDRATQYF.

This clone was seen once. The chain uses TRBV7-9 and TRBJ2-5; D is perhaps TRBD1 (6 bases). V shed 5 bases and J shed 2 bases, with 12 bases lying between them. CDR3 length: 14 amino acids. Germline CDR1 is SEHNR and CDR2 is FQNEAQ (reference sequence). CDR3 amino acids: CASSGDTFQETQYF. CDR3 bases: TGTGCCAGCAGCGGGGACACCTTTCAAGAGACCCAGTACTTC.

The chain employs TRBV5-6 and TRBJ2-1, with 13 bases fitting TRBD2. The CDR3 is made up of 17 amino acids. The junction had 12 bases not matched to a gene; V was cut back by 3 bases and J by 9 bases. Germline V gene data show CDR1 as SGHDT and CDR2 as YYEEEE. The CDR3 loop reads CASSSKRTSGSVGEQFF. The CDR3 bases are TGTGCCAGCAGCTCGAAAAGGACTAGCGGGAGTGTGGGTGAGCAGTTCTTC.

This clone was counted between two and nine times. The V and J genes are TRBV5-1 and TRBJ2-5, with TRBD1 as a possible D gene (5 bases). Germline V gene data show CDR1 as SGHRS and CDR2 as YFSETQ. This CDR3 region has 12 residues. The V end was cut by 2 bases, the J end by 3 bases, with 5 bases between. The CDR3 protein is CASSLGEETQYF. Here the CDR3 DNA reads TGCGCCAGCAGCTTAGGGGAAGAGACCCAGTACTTC.

There are a few counts of this clone. The chain uses TRBV28 and TRBJ1-5; possibly TRBD1 for D (5 bases). Germline V gene sequence: CDR1 MDHEN, CDR2 SYDVKM. Deletions cut 0 bases from V and 3 bases from J, with 6 bases between. The CDR3 runs to 14 residues. CDR3 nucleotides: TGTGCCAGCAGTTTATGGGACACCAATCAGCCCCAGCATTTT. Its protein product is CASSLWDTNQPQHF.

The gene calls are TRBV6-6 and TRBJ2-7; the match to TRBD1 covers 10 bases. CDR1 and CDR2 (germline): MNHNY, SVGAGI (reference sequence). V shed 0 bases, J shed 3 bases, and the junction held 5 bases outside the gene matches. The CDR3 is made up of 16 amino acids. CDR3 sequence: CASSYSGTGVGYEQYF. DNA for the CDR3: TGTGCCAGCAGTTACTCCGGGACAGGGGTAGGCTACGAGCAGTACTTC.

The genes are TRBV13 and TRBJ2-7, with 9 bases lining up with TRBD1. The CDR3 consists of 15 residues. V lost 4 bases, J lost 4 bases, and 8 bases stayed unmatched. Per the germline V gene, CDR1 is PRHDT and CDR2 is FYEKMQ (reference sequence). The CDR3 DNA sequence: TGTGCCAGCAGCTCACGACAGGGGGTATCATACGAGCAGTACTTC. Its translation: CASSSRQGVSYEQYF.

This clone has just a few counts. The V call is TRBV5-1, the J call TRBJ2-6; D ambiguous. V dropped 4 bases and J dropped 0 bases, with 5 bases sitting between them. Looked up from germline, CDR1 is SGHRS and CDR2 is YFSETQ. There are 14 residues in the CDR3. The CDR3 protein is CASSQISGANVLTF. CDR3 DNA sequence: TGCGCCAGCAGCCAAATCTCTGGGGCCAACGTCCTGACTTTC.

The chain couples TRBV9 to TRBJ1-2; 7 nucleotides line up with TRBD1. The CDR3 covers 14 residues. The germline CDR1 and CDR2 sequences are SGDLS and YYNGEE. Trimming at V came to 2 bases and at J to 4 bases, leaving 5 bases not matched to a gene. CDR3 protein: CASSVNRGGYGYTF. Written as DNA, the CDR3 is TGTGCCAGCAGCGTTAACAGGGGAGGCTATGGCTACACCTTC.

The chain couples TRBV18 to TRBJ1-4, with D unclear. Germline CDR1 reads KGHSH; CDR2 reads LQKENI. V was clipped by 5 bases and J by 8 bases, with 6 bases between them. This CDR3 has 11 residues. CDR3 sequence reads: CASSTREKLFF. In DNA, the CDR3 is TGTGCCAGCTCAACAAGAGAAAAACTGTTTTTT.

CDR3 in amino acids: CASSPFVALHF. The CDR3 nucleotides read TGTGCCAGCAGCCCTTTTGTCGCCCTCCACTTT. This rearrangement joins TRBV2 to TRBJ1-6; D call uncertain. Germline V gene sequence: CDR1 SNHLY, CDR2 FYNNEI. V was trimmed by 6 bases and J by 14 bases, leaving 11 bases between them. CDR3 length: 11 amino acids.